Only a few counts were recorded for the clone carrying this TCR beta chain. Its antigen remains unidentified. A read error is possible here, since a much larger clone lies one base away. Combining a sample-barcoded 5' primer with a J-beta primer mix, a second PCR ran for about 7 to 12 cycles. The template-switch adaptor, which had 12 random nucleotides, put a tag on each cDNA molecule. MiXCR, run by TCRdb on the 5' RACE reads, gives a single entry per CDR3 protein. The sample consists of approximately 810,000 distinct CDR3 sequences, around 26% of them appearing once. This sample is drawn from a study of blood T cells in healthy people across ages. Regarding the study as a whole: Estimates drawn from one million T cells were deemed to understate diversity.

Each of the donors had ten milliliters of peripheral blood drawn into EDTA-treated Vacutainer tubes. Researchers report isolating at least 7 million PBMCs per sample. The CDR3 consists of 12 residues. CDR1 MDHEN and CDR2 SYDVKM come from the germline V gene. This sequence originates from a woman older than 75 in good health. The chain recombines TRBV28 with TRBJ1-1, with D unclear. Material for sequencing was blood. CDR3 protein: CACRLGLGEAFF. CDR3 DNA sequence: TGTGCCTGCAGGCTAGGACTGGGTGAAGCTTTCTTT.